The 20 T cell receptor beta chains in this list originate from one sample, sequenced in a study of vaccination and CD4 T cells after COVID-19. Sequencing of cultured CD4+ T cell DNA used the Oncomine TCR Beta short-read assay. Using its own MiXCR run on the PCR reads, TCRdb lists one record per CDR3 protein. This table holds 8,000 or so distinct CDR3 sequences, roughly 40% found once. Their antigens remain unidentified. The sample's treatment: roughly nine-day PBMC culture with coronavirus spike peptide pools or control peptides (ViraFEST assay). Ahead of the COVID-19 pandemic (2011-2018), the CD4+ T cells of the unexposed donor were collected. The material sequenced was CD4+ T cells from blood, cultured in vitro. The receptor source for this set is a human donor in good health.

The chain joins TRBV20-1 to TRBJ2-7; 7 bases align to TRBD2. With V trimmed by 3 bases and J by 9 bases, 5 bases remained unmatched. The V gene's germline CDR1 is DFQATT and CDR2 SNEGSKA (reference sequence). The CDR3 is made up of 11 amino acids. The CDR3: CSARGRGGQYF. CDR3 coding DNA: TGCAGTGCTAGGGGGAGGGGTGGGCAGTACTTC.

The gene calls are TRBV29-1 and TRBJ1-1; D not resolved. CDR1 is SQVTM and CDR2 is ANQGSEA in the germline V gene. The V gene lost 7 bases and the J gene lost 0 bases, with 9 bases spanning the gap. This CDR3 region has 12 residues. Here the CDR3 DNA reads TGCAGCGCTCATCAGCTGAACACTGAAGCTTTCTTT. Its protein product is CSAHQLNTEAFF.

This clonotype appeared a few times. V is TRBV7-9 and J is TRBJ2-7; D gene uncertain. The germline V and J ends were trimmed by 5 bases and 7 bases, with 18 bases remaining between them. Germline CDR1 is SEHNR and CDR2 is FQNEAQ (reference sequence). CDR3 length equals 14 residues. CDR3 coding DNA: TGTGCCAGCAGCGCCTCGGCGGCCGGTGGGGAGCAGTACTTC. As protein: CASSASAAGGEQYF.

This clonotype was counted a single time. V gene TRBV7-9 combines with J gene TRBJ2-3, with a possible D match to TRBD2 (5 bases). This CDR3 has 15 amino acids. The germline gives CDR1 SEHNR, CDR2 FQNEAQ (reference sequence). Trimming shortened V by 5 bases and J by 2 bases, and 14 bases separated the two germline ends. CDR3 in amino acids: CASSTTKRSTDTQYF. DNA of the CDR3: TGTGCCAGCAGCACAACCAAGCGGTCCACAGATACGCAGTATTTT.

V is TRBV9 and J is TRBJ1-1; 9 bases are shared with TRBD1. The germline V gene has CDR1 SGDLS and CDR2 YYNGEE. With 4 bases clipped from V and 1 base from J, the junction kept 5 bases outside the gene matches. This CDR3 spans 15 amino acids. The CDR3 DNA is TGTGCCAGCAGCAAAGACAGGGGGAAGAACACTGAAGCTTTCTTT. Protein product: CASSKDRGKNTEAFF. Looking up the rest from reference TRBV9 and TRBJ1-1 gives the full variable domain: DSGVTQTPKHLITATGQRVTLRCSPRSGDLSVYWYQQSLDQGLQFLIQYYNGEERAKGNILERFSAQQFPDLHSELNLSSLELGDSALYFCASSKDRGKNTEAFFGQGTRLTVV.

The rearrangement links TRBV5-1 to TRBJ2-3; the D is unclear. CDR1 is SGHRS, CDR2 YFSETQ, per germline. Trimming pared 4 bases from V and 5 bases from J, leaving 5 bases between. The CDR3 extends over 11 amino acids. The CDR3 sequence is CASSLEDTQYF. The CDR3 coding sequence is TGCGCCAGCAGCCTCGAAGATACGCAGTATTTT.

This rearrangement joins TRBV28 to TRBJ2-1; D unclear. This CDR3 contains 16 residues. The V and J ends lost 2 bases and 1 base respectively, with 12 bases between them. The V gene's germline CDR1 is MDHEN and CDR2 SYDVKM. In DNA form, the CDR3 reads TGTGCCAGCAGTTTAAAATTCCGGCGGTCCTACAATGAGCAGTTCTTC. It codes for CASSLKFRRSYNEQFF. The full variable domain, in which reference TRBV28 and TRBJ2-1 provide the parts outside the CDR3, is DVKVTQSSRYLVKRTGEKVFLECVQDMDHENMFWYRQDPGLGLRLIYFSYDVKMKEKGDIPEGYSVSREKKERFSLILESASTNQTSMYLCASSLKFRRSYNEQFFGPGTRLTVL.

CDR3 DNA: TGTGCCAGCAGTTACGGGACTAACTATGGCTACACCTTC. Amino acids: CASSYGTNYGYTF. The chain uses TRBV6-5 and TRBJ1-2; no clear D. Per the germline V gene, CDR1 is MNHEY and CDR2 is SVGAGI. Trimming cost V 2 bases and J 0 bases, with 4 bases left between them. This CDR3 spans 13 amino acids.

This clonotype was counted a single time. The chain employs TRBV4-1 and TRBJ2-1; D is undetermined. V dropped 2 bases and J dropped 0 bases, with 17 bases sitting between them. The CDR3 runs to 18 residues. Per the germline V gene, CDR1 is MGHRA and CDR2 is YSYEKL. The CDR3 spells CASSQQAILLSSYNEQFF. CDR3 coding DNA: TGCGCCAGCAGCCAACAGGCGATCCTCCTAAGCTCCTACAATGAGCAGTTCTTC.

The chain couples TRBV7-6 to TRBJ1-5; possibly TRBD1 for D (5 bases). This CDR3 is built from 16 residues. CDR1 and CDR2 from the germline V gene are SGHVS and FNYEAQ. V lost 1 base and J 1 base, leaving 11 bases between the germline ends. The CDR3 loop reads CASSLGQQASNQPQHF. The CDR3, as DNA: TGTGCCAGCAGCTTAGGACAGCAGGCAAGCAATCAGCCCCAGCATTTT.

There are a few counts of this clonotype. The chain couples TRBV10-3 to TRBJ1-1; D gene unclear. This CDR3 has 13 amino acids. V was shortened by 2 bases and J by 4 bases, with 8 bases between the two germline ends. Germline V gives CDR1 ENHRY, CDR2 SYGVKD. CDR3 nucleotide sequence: TGTGCCATCAGTGAGATTCGGGGCACTGAAGCTTTCTTT. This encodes CAISEIRGTEAFF.

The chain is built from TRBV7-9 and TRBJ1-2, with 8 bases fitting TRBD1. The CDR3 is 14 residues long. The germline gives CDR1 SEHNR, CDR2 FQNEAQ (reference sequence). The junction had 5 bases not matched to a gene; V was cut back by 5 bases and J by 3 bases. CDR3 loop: CASSTRGQDYGYTF. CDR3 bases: TGTGCCAGCAGCACCAGGGGGCAAGACTATGGCTACACCTTC.

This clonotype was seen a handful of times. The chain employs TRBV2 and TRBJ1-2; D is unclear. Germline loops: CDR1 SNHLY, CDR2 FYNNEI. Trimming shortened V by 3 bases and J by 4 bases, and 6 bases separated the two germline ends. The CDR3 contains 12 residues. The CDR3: CASSEGFYGYTF. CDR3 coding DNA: TGTGCCAGCAGTGAGGGCTTCTATGGCTACACCTTC.

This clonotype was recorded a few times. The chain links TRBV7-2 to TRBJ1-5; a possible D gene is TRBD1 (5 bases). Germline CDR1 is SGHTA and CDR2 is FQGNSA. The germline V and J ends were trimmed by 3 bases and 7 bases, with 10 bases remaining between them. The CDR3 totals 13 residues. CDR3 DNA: TGTGCCAGCAGCTTCGGGACTTTCCAGCCCCAGCATTTT. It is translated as CASSFGTFQPQHF.

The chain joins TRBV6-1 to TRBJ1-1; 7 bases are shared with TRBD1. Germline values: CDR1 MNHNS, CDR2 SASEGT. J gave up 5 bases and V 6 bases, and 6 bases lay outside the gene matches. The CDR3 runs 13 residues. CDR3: CASRPGGLTEAFF. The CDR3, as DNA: TGTGCCAGCAGACCAGGGGGTCTGACTGAAGCTTTCTTT.

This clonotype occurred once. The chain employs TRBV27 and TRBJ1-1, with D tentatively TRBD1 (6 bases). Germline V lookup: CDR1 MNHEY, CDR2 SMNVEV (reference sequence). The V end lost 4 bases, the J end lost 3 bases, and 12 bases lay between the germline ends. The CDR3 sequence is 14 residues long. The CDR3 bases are TGTGCCAGCAGTTACAAAGGGGGGCACACTGAAGCTTTCTTT. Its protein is CASSYKGGHTEAFF.

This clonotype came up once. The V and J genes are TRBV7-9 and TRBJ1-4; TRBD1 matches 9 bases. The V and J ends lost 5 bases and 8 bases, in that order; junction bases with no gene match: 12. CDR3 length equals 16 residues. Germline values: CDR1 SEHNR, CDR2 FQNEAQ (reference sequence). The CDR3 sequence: CASSIPTGGLGEKLFF. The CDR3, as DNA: TGTGCCAGCAGCATCCCCACAGGGGGCTTAGGGGAAAAACTGTTTTTT.

The CDR3 protein is CASSLLTGSIEAFF. DNA for the CDR3: TGTGCCAGCAGCCTATTGACAGGGTCTATTGAAGCTTTCTTT. The rearrangement joins TRBV12-3 or TRBV12-4 to TRBJ1-1, with 7 bases identical to TRBD1. There are 14 residues in the CDR3. Trimming at V came to 6 bases and at J to 7 bases, leaving 11 bases not matched to a gene.

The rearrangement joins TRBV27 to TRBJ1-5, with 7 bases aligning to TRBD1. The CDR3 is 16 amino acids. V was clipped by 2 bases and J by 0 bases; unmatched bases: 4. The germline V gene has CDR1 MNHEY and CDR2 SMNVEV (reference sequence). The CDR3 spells CASSLRGQASNQPQHF. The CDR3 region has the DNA TGTGCCAGCAGTTTACGAGGACAGGCTAGCAATCAGCCCCAGCATTTT.

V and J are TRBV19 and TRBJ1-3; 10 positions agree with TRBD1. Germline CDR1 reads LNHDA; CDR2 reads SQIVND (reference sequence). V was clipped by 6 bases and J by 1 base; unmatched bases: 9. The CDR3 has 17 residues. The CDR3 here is CASSTYRQGASGNTIYF. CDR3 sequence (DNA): TGTGCCAGTAGCACCTATCGACAGGGGGCGTCTGGAAACACCATATATTTT.